This T cell receptor beta chain comes out of a study of cytomegalovirus exposure and HLA in healthy donors. Study-level findings and limits: The study designated 150 or so TCR beta chains cytomegalovirus-associated. Cytomegalovirus status was reportedly diagnosed by the classifier with high specificity and sensitivity.

As for this clone: Its antigen is undetermined.

From germline, CDR1 is SGHVS and CDR2 FNYEAQ. Deletions cut 7 bases from V and 0 bases from J, with 13 bases between. The CDR3 consists of 15 residues. Generated by immunoSEQ multiplex PCR, the TCRdb table keeps only in-frame clones and is missing some. The sample records over 60,000 clones, roughly 96% being singletons. The V and J genes are TRBV7-6 and TRBJ2-1; D unresolved. This clonotype originated in a young man in good health and CMV-seronegative. Input material: PBMCs. The CDR3 sequence: CASTLTTYSYNEQFF. CDR3 nucleotides: TGTGCCAGCACCCTTACGACTTACTCCTACAATGAGCAGTTCTTC.